This T cell receptor (beta chain) is from a study of CD8 T cells in ankylosing spondylitis. Quantitative 5'-RACE with molecular barcodes generated TCR beta libraries. TCRdb reprocessed the 5' RACE reads with MiXCR, giving one entry per CDR3 protein. Of more than 35,000 distinct CDR3 sequences listed, 2.5% to 3% are singletons. There are 16 residues in the CDR3. The J segment lost 7 bases and the V segment lost 2 bases, leaving 11 bases of the junction unmatched. Germline V gives CDR1 SGDLS, CDR2 YYNGEE. Many counts were recorded for this clonotype. Its antigen is unidentified. Study outcomes and limitations: What seemed typical of ankylosing spondylitis blood was a TCR beta motif built from fewer than ten highly homologous variants. Disease-linked clones bore a CD8+ phenotype and were relatively rare in peripheral blood. From matched ankylosing spondylitis synovial fluid, disease-linked clones were reportedly recovered at significantly enriched levels.

This chain connects TRBV9 to TRBJ2-1; 8 bases fit TRBD1. The sequence was obtained from a male donor with ankylosing spondylitis or in good health (not recorded which). The sequencing sample was made of blood, either unsorted or a sorted T cell fraction (not recorded which). CDR3 amino acids: CASSVTNRGDWNEQFF. The CDR3, as DNA: TGTGCCAGCAGCGTCACTAACAGGGGGGATTGGAATGAGCAGTTCTTC. Using reference TRBV9 and TRBJ2-1 for the parts outside the CDR3, the full variable domain is DSGVTQTPKHLITATGQRVTLRCSPRSGDLSVYWYQQSLDQGLQFLIQYYNGEERAKGNILERFSAQQFPDLHSELNLSSLELGDSALYFCASSVTNRGDWNEQFFGPGTRLTVL.